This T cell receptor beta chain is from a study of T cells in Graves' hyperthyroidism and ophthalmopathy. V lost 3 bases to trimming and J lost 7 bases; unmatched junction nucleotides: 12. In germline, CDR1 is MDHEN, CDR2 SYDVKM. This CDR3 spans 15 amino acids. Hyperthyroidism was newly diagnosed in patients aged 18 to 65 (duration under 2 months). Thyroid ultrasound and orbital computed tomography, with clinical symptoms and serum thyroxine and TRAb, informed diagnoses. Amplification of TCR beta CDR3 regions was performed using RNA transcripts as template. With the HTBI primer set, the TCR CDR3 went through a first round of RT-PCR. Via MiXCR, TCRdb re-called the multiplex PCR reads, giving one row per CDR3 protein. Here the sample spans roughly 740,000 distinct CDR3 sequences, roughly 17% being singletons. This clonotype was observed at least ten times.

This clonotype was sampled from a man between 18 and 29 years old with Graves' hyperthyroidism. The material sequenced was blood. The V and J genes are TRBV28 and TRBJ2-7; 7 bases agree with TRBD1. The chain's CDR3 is CASSLKRGLIEEQYF. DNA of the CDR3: TGTGCCAGCAGTTTGAAAAGGGGGCTTATAGAAGAGCAGTACTTC.